This T cell receptor beta chain was obtained from a study of OX40 agonist ivuxolimab in advanced cancers. Germline V gene sequence: CDR1 LGHNT, CDR2 FRNRAP. The CDR3 consists of 14 residues. The V and J ends lost 1 base and 0 bases respectively, with 4 bases between them. The method was immunoSEQ multiplex PCR; TCRdb's version includes in-frame clones alone and lacks a portion of them. Among around 23,000 clones listed, 75% to 80% were seen once. The sequencing here drew on CD4+ or CD8+ T cells sorted from blood, taken in a trial of the OX40 agonist ivuxolimab. The clonotype comes from an adult with an advanced solid tumor such as melanoma, head and neck, liver or kidney cancer. The rearrangement links TRBV12-5 to TRBJ2-1; D unresolved. CDR3 DNA: TGTGCTAGTGGTTTGGAAGGCTCCTACAATGAGCAGTTCTTC. It translates to CASGLEGSYNEQFF.